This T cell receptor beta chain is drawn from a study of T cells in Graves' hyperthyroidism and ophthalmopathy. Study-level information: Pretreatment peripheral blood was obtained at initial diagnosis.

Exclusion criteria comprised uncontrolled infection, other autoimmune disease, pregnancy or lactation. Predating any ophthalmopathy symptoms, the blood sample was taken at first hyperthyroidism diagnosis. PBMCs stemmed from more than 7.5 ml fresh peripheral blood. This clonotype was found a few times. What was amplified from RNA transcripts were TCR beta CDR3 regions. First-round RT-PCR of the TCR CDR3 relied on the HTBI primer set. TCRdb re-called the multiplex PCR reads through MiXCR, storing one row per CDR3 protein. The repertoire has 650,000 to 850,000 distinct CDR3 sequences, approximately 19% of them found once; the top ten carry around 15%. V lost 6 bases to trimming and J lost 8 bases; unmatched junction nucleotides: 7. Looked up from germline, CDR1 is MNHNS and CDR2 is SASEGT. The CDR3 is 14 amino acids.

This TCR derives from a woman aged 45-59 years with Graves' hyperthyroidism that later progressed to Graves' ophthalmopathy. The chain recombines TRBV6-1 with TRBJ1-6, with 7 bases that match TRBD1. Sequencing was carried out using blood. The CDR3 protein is CASRYRGLDSPLHF. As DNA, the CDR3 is TGTGCCAGCAGATACAGGGGACTCGATTCACCCCTCCACTTT.